One and the same sample provided the 30 T cell receptor beta chains below, sequenced in a study of PD-1 blockade in classical Hodgkin lymphoma. Each patient's relapse followed autologous stem cell transplantation, and brentuximab vedotin exposure varied. Produced via immunoSEQ multiplex PCR; TCRdb's table is partial and in-frame only. This sample has approximately 61,000 clones, with 75% to 90% found just once. The sample here was peripheral blood mononuclear cells (PBMCs), taken at baseline. All receptors derive from a human donor with classical Hodgkin lymphoma.

The chain employs TRBV5-4 and TRBJ2-2; 7 positions match TRBD1. The V and J ends lost 2 bases and 4 bases, in that order; junction bases with no gene match: 11. The CDR3 contains 17 residues. Germline V CDR1 and CDR2: SGHNT, YYREEE (reference sequence). DNA of the CDR3: TGTGCCAGCAGCTTAAAGCAAGGGGGCCGAGGCACCGGGGAGCTGTTTTTT. It codes for CASSLKQGGRGTGELFF.

The chain is built from TRBV7-2 and TRBJ1-2; D gene uncertain. The V and J ends lost 6 bases and 7 bases respectively, with 12 bases between them. The germline V gene has CDR1 SGHTA and CDR2 FQGNSA. The CDR3 loop spans 12 amino acids. The CDR3 DNA is TGTGCCAGCAGGTTATCGTCTTTTGGCTACACCTTC. Protein product: CASRLSSFGYTF.

This chain uses TRBV10-3 with TRBJ1-5; D is uncertain. V gave up 9 bases and J gave up 5 bases, with 14 bases separating them. The CDR3 consists of 13 residues. Per the germline V gene, CDR1 is ENHRY and CDR2 is SYGVKD. CDR3 residues: CAIAPDAYQPQHF. The CDR3 DNA reads TGTGCCATTGCCCCGGATGCCTATCAGCCCCAGCATTTT.

The chain combines TRBV6-4 with TRBJ2-1; no reliable D call. Trimming pared 6 bases from V and 8 bases from J, leaving 32 bases between. Germline CDR1 and CDR2: MRHNA and SNTAGT. The CDR3 contains 19 residues. As DNA, the CDR3 is TGTGCCAGCAGCCTGACCACATCTCAGACAAGGGTTTTATTGTATGAGCAGTTCTTC. Translated, it gives CASSLTTSQTRVLLYEQFF.

The chain carries TRBV19 and TRBJ2-1; 13 bases are a match to TRBD2. CDR3 length: 12 amino acids. Germline V gene data show CDR1 as LNHDA and CDR2 as SQIVND (reference sequence). V was clipped by 7 bases and J by 10 bases; unmatched bases: 1. CDR3 nucleotides: TGTGCCAGTACGACTAGCGGGGGGGAGCAGTTCTTC. Its protein product is CASTTSGGEQFF.

This clone was seen only a few times. CDR3 in amino acids: CASSFGRNTEAFF. CDR3 in DNA: TGTGCCAGCAGCTTTGGCAGGAACACTGAAGCTTTCTTT. V and J are TRBV7-6 and TRBJ1-1; the D is unclear. V was pared by 3 bases and J by 1 base, with 6 bases between. CDR1 SGHVS and CDR2 FNYEAQ come from the germline V gene. CDR3 length equals 13 residues.

The rearrangement links TRBV25-1 to TRBJ2-7; maybe TRBD2 (5 bases). Trimming removed 4 bases at V and 3 bases at J, with 13 bases between. This CDR3 is 14 amino acids long. Germline V gene sequence: CDR1 MGHDK, CDR2 SYGVNS. The CDR3 nucleotides read TGTGCCAGCAGTGGGATCAGCGGCTACTACGAGCAGTACTTC. It translates to CASSGISGYYEQYF.

This chain connects TRBV5-1 to TRBJ2-7; D may match TRBD1 or TRBD2 (5 bases each). V was trimmed by 4 bases and J by 3 bases, leaving 5 bases between them. This CDR3 has 11 residues. From germline, CDR1 is SGHRS and CDR2 YFSETQ. In DNA, the CDR3 is TGCGCCAGCAGCGGGGGCTACGAGCAGTACTTC. Protein product: CASSGGYEQYF.

This chain links TRBV6-5 with TRBJ1-2; TRBD1 matches 9 bases. Germline V gives CDR1 MNHEY, CDR2 SVGAGI. The length of the CDR3 is 14 residues. Trimming removed 8 bases from V and 2 bases from J; junction bases left unmatched: 6. The CDR3 spells CASSRDRENYGYTF. The CDR3 DNA sequence: TGTGCCAGCTCCCGGGACAGGGAGAACTATGGCTACACCTTC.

V gene TRBV29-1 combines with J gene TRBJ2-3; 12 positions agree with TRBD2. Per germline, CDR1 SQVTM and CDR2 ANQGSEA. This CDR3 is 17 amino acids long. Trimming cost V 7 bases and J 0 bases; bases outside gene matches: 11. The CDR3 reads CSEYTSGGPYSTDTQYF. In DNA, the CDR3 is TGCAGCGAATATACTAGCGGGGGGCCCTATAGCACAGATACGCAGTATTTT.

The V and J genes are TRBV11-2 and TRBJ2-7; D is perhaps TRBD1 or TRBD2 (5 bases each). The CDR3 is made up of 13 amino acids. The germline gives CDR1 SGHAT, CDR2 FQNNGV. V dropped 9 bases and J dropped 2 bases, with 14 bases sitting between them. The CDR3 DNA follows: TGTGCCAGTGCCGGGACCACACCCTACGAGCAGTACTTC. This translates into CASAGTTPYEQYF.

Only one count was recorded for this clone. The chain has TRBV6-6 and TRBJ1-1; 11 bases line up with TRBD1. Germline values: CDR1 MNHNY, CDR2 SVGAGI (reference sequence). V dropped 7 bases and J dropped 3; count of bases not matched to a gene: 1. The CDR3 runs 13 residues. In DNA, the CDR3 is TGTGCCAGCACGGGACAGGGGGACACTGAAGCTTTCTTT. Encoded protein: CASTGQGDTEAFF.

This clone was seen just once. The CDR3: CASSPRGRHSYEQYF. The CDR3 DNA is TGTGCCAGCAGCCCCAGGGGCCGGCATTCCTACGAGCAGTACTTC. The V and J genes are TRBV7-6 and TRBJ2-7; TRBD1 might be the D (6 bases). V lost 5 bases and J lost 1, with 15 bases in between. Germline CDR1 is SGHVS and CDR2 is FNYEAQ. The CDR3 consists of 15 residues.

The rearrangement uses TRBV6-1 and TRBJ2-3; no clear D. The CDR3 length is 14 residues. Trimming shortened V by 7 bases and J by 2 bases, and 13 bases separated the two germline ends. Germline V gene data show CDR1 as MNHNS and CDR2 as SASEGT. The CDR3 region has the DNA TGTGCCAGCACAGCTAGTGGCCCCACAGATACGCAGTATTTT. Amino acids: CASTASGPTDTQYF.

This chain connects TRBV14 to TRBJ1-6, with D unclear. Trimming left V 4 bases short and J 5 bases short, with 9 bases between. The V gene's germline CDR1 is SGHDN and CDR2 FVKESK. The CDR3 sequence is 14 residues long. The CDR3 nucleotides are TGTGCCAGCAGCCCGGAGATTGATAATTCACCCCTCCACTTT. Its translation is CASSPEIDNSPLHF.

The sample holds a few counts of this clone. Here the CDR3 reads CASSQDVGNTIYF. The CDR3 coding sequence is TGTGCCAGCAGCCAAGATGTTGGAAACACCATATATTTT. The chain joins TRBV4-2 to TRBJ1-3; D is uncertain. CDR1 is LGHNA and CDR2 is YNFKEQ in the germline V gene. The V end lost 0 bases, the J end lost 3 bases, and 3 bases lay between the germline ends. The CDR3 extends over 13 amino acids.

This clone was seen once. The chain employs TRBV11-2 and TRBJ2-5, with D tentatively TRBD1 (6 bases). The length of the CDR3 is 18 residues. Germline loops: CDR1 SGHAT, CDR2 FQNNGV. The ends were cut back, 0 bases at V and 9 bases at J, with 26 bases in the middle. The CDR3 protein is CASSLDLLGLGTKLAQYF. The CDR3 bases are TGTGCCAGCAGCTTAGATCTATTGGGGTTGGGGACAAAGTTGGCCCAGTACTTC.

The V and J genes are TRBV9 and TRBJ2-6, with D possibly being TRBD1 (5 bases). V was clipped by 3 bases and J by 0 bases, with 10 bases between them. Per the germline V gene, CDR1 is SGDLS and CDR2 is YYNGEE. The CDR3 covers 16 residues. CDR3 sequence (DNA): TGTGCCAGCAGCGAGGGGTCTGGCTCTGGGGCCAACGTCCTGACTTTC. It is translated as CASSEGSGSGANVLTF.

This chain joins TRBV5-4 and TRBJ2-6; possibly TRBD1 for D (5 bases). The germline V and J ends were trimmed by 0 bases and 0 bases, with 7 bases remaining between them. The CDR3 spans 16 residues. Germline CDR1 and CDR2: SGHNT and YYREEE (reference sequence). CDR3 in amino acids: CASSLGQLSGANVLTF. The CDR3 DNA reads as TGTGCCAGCAGCTTGGGACAGCTCTCTGGGGCCAACGTCCTGACTTTC.

This chain connects TRBV30 to TRBJ2-6; perhaps TRBD2 as D (6 bases). Trimming left V 0 bases short and J 2 bases short, with 8 bases between. Germline values: CDR1 GTSNPN, CDR2 SVGIG (reference sequence). The CDR3 spans 15 residues. The CDR3 loop reads CAWSVGGTGANVLTF. CDR3 nucleotide sequence: TGTGCCTGGAGTGTTGGAGGGACTGGGGCCAACGTCCTGACTTTC.

This clone was detected once. The CDR3 region has the DNA TGCGCCAGCAGCTTGAGTGGACGCGCCGACGGGGATACGCAGTATTTT. It codes for CASSLSGRADGDTQYF. The V call is TRBV5-1, the J call TRBJ2-3; D is unresolved. The CDR3 runs to 16 residues. The V end was cut by 1 base, the J end by 6 bases, with 18 bases between. In germline, CDR1 is SGHRS, CDR2 YFSETQ.

J is TRBJ1-2 and V is TRBV6-1, with 7 bases that match TRBD1. Germline V lookup: CDR1 MNHNS, CDR2 SASEGT. The V and J ends lost 4 bases and 7 bases, in that order; junction bases with no gene match: 12. The CDR3 is made up of 15 amino acids. This CDR3 is CASSVAVAGGFGYTF. Here the CDR3 DNA reads TGTGCCAGCAGTGTGGCTGTGGCAGGGGGATTTGGCTACACCTTC.

The chain recombines TRBV6-1 with TRBJ2-1; TRBD1 might be the D (8 bases). Looked up from germline, CDR1 is MNHNS and CDR2 is SASEGT. The CDR3 totals 14 residues. V lost 5 bases and J 7 bases, leaving 15 bases between the germline ends. The CDR3 region has the DNA TGTGCCAGCAGTTGGACAGGGAGGGGTAATGAGCAGTTCTTC. Residues: CASSWTGRGNEQFF.

The gene calls are TRBV19 and TRBJ1-1; D call uncertain. V lost 5 bases and J lost 2, with 12 bases in between. CDR1 LNHDA and CDR2 SQIVND come from the germline V gene (reference sequence). The CDR3 runs to 14 residues. As DNA, the CDR3 is TGTGCCAGTAGTCCATACGGGCTAAACACTGAAGCTTTCTTT. Amino acid sequence: CASSPYGLNTEAFF.

The sample holds one count of this clone. This chain links TRBV27 with TRBJ2-1; 7 positions match TRBD2. The CDR3 contains 16 residues. Germline V gene sequence: CDR1 MNHEY, CDR2 SMNVEV (reference sequence). The trim removed 10 bases at V and 7 bases at J, leaving 19 bases unmatched. CDR3 coding DNA: TGTGCCACCTCAAAAGCCCCAGGGAGGGGAACGAATGAGCAGTTCTTC. This codes for CATSKAPGRGTNEQFF.

In nucleotides, the CDR3 is TGTGCCAGTAGTATAAGGGGACCAAATTCACCCCTCCACTTT. This gives the protein CASSIRGPNSPLHF. The rearrangement joins TRBV19 to TRBJ1-6, with D perhaps TRBD1 (5 bases). Trimming cost V 2 bases and J 7 bases, with 9 bases left between them. The CDR3 has 14 residues. From germline, CDR1 is LNHDA and CDR2 SQIVND (reference sequence).

The V and J genes are TRBV5-1 and TRBJ1-2, with a weak D call TRBD1 (6 bases). Germline lookup yields CDR1 SGHRS and CDR2 YFSETQ. Between the trimmed V and J ends, which lost 3 bases and 6 bases, there was a span of 15 bases. This CDR3 has 14 amino acids. Here the CDR3 reads CASSSDRFGHGYTF. The CDR3 bases are TGCGCCAGCAGCTCCGACAGGTTCGGCCATGGCTACACCTTC.

This chain joins TRBV5-8 and TRBJ1-2, with a tentative D call TRBD1 (6 bases). Germline V lookup: CDR1 SGHTS, CDR2 YDEGEE. The CDR3 covers 13 residues. The V gene lost 5 bases and the J gene lost 3 bases, with 11 bases spanning the gap. The CDR3 sequence: CASSQDRYYGYTF. CDR3 in DNA: TGTGCCAGCAGTCAGGACAGATACTATGGCTACACCTTC.

Here the CDR3 DNA reads TGTGCCAGCAGCTCTAATGGCGAAATAGATCAGCCCCAGCATTTT. Translation gives CASSSNGEIDQPQHF. The J gene is TRBJ1-5, the V gene TRBV5-6; D is undetermined. Germline-derived CDR1 and CDR2 are SGHDT and YYEEEE. V was trimmed by 3 bases and J by 5 bases, leaving 15 bases between them. The CDR3 consists of 15 residues.

The table lists this clone with a few counts. The chain combines TRBV7-6 with TRBJ1-6, with D unresolved. The CDR3 covers 12 residues. Germline V gene data show CDR1 as SGHVS and CDR2 as FNYEAQ. V was clipped by 6 bases and J by 6 bases, with 6 bases between them. The CDR3 DNA follows: TGTGCCAGCAGTTTCCTTAATTCACCCCTCCACTTT. This sequence encodes CASSFLNSPLHF.